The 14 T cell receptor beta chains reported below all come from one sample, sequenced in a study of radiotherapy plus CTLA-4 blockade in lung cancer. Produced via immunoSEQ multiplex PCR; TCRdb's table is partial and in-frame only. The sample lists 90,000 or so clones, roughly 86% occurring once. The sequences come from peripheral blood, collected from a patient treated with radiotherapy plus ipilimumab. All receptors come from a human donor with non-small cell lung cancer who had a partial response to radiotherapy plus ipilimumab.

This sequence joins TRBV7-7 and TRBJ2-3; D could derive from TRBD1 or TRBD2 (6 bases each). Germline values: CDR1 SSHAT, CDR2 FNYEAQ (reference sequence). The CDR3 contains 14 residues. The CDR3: CASGGQSSTDTQYF. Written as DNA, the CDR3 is TGTGCTAGCGGCGGACAGAGTAGCACAGATACGCAGTATTTT.

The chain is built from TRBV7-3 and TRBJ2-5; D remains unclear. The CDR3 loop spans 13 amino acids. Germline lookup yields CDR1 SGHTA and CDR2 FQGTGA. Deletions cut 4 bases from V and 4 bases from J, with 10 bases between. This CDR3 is CASSSRPGETQYF. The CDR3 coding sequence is TGTGCCAGCAGCTCAAGGCCGGGAGAGACCCAGTACTTC.

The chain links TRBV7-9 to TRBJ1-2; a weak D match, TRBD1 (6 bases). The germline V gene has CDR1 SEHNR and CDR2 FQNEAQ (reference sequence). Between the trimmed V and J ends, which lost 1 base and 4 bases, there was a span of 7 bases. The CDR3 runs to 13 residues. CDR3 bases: TGTGCCAGCAGCTTAGAGACAGGCTATGGCTACACCTTC. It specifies CASSLETGYGYTF.

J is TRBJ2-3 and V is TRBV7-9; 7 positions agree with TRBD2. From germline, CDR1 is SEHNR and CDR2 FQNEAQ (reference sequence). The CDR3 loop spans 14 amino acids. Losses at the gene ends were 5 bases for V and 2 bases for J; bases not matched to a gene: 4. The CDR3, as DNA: TGTGCCAGCAGCCAAGGGACTAACACAGATACGCAGTATTTT. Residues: CASSQGTNTDTQYF.

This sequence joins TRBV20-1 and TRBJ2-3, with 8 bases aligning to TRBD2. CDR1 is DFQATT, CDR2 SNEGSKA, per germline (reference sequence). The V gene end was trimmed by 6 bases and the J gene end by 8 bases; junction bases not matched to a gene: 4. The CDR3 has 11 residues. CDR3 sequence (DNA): TGCAGTGCGGAACTAGCGGTTACGCAGTATTTT. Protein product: CSAELAVTQYF.

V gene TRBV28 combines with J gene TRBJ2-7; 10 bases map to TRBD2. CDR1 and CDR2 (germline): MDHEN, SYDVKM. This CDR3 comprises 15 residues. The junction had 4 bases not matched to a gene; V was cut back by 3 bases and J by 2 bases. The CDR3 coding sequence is TGTGCCAGCAGTTTCAGCGGGAGGGCCCCCTACGAGCAGTACTTC. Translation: CASSFSGRAPYEQYF.

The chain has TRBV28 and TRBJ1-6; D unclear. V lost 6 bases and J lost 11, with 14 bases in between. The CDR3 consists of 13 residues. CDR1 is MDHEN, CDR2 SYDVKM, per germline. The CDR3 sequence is CASRASEVAPLHF. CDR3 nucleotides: TGTGCCAGCAGAGCCTCAGAGGTTGCACCCCTCCACTTT.

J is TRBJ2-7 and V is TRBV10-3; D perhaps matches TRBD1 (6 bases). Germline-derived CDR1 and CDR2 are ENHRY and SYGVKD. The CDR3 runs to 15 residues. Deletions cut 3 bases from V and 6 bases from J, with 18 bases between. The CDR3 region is CAISDYREEGGEQYV. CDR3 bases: TGTGCCATCAGTGATTACAGGGAAGAGGGTGGCGAGCAGTACGTC.

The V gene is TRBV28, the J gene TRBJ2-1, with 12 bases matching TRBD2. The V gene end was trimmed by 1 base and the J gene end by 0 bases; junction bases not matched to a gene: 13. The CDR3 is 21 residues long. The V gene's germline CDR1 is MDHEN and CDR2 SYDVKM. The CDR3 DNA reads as TGTGCCAGCAGTTTATCCATTAAGGGACTAGCGGGTTCCAGCTCCTACAATGAGCAGTTCTTC. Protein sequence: CASSLSIKGLAGSSSYNEQFF.

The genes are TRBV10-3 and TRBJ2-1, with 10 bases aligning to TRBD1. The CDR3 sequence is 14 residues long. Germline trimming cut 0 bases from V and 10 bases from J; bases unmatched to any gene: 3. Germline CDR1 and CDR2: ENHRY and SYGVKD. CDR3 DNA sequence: TGTGCCATCAGTGAGTCGGGGACAGGGGTCGAGCAGTTCTTC. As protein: CAISESGTGVEQFF.

The chain's CDR3 is CASRSTGESSYEQYF. The CDR3 bases are TGTGCCAGCAGGTCGACAGGGGAAAGCTCCTACGAGCAGTACTTC. V and J are TRBV6-5 and TRBJ2-7, with 8 bases that match TRBD1. Trimming cost V 6 bases and J 0 bases; bases outside gene matches: 7. The germline V gene has CDR1 MNHEY and CDR2 SVGAGI. The CDR3 is 15 amino acids.

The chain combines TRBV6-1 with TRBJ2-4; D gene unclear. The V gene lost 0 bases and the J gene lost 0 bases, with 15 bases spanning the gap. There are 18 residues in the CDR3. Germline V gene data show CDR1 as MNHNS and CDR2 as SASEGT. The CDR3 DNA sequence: TGTGCCAGCAGTGAAGCGCTATCCGGGTTGGGAGCCAAAAACATTCAGTACTTC. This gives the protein CASSEALSGLGAKNIQYF.

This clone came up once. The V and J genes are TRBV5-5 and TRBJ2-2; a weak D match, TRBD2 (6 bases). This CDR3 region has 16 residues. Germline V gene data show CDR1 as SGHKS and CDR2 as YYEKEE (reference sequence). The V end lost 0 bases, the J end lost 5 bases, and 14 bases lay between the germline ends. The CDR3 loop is CASSLAGVMGTGELFF. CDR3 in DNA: TGTGCCAGCAGCTTGGCGGGGGTGATGGGGACCGGGGAGCTGTTTTTT.

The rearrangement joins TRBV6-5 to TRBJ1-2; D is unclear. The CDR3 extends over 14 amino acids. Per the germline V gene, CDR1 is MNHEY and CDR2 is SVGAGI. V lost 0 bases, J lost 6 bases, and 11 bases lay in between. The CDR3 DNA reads TGTGCCAGCAGTTACTCGTGGCAGGCAAATGGCTACACCTTC. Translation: CASSYSWQANGYTF.